These 15 T cell receptor beta chains share one sample of origin, sequenced in a study of vaccination effects on CD4 cells after COVID-19. Expansion of antigen-specific CD4+ T cells with viral peptide pools was carried out by the ViraFEST assay before sequencing. After more than 8 days in culture, the CD4+ T cells were isolated. Participants got two doses of BNT162b2 or mRNA-1273 vaccine. Profiled with immunoSEQ multiplex PCR; TCRdb holds only in-frame clones, not every one. The sample holds tens of thousands of clones; around 69% are singletons and the top ten take about 9.1%. These receptors' targets are unknown. The starting material was CD4+ T cells from PBMCs cultured with HCoV-229E spike peptides, obtained after COVID-19 vaccination. All receptors come from a human donor who received a COVID-19 vaccine.

The chain has TRBV3-1 (or the pseudogene TRBV3-2) and TRBJ2-7, with D hard to call. The CDR3 covers 13 residues. In germline, CDR1 is LGHDT, CDR2 YNNKEL (reference sequence). Deletions cut 7 bases from V and 0 bases from J, with 10 bases between. In nucleotides, the CDR3 is TGTGCCAGCATCCGGGCCGGCTCCTACGAGCAGTACTTC. This sequence encodes CASIRAGSYEQYF.

This chain connects TRBV19 to TRBJ1-5; the match to TRBD1 covers 9 bases. Germline loops: CDR1 LNHDA, CDR2 SQIVND (reference sequence). J lost 6 bases, V lost 7 bases, and 10 bases had no gene match. This CDR3 is 15 amino acids long. The CDR3 is CASTVQGAAGQPQHF. In DNA form, the CDR3 reads TGTGCCAGTACCGTACAGGGGGCGGCGGGTCAGCCCCAGCATTTT.

The chain recombines TRBV19 with TRBJ2-3, with a tentative D call TRBD2 (5 bases). Germline V lookup: CDR1 LNHDA, CDR2 SQIVND (reference sequence). The CDR3 loop spans 14 amino acids. Between the trimmed V and J ends, which lost 7 bases and 2 bases, there was a span of 13 bases. The CDR3 region has the DNA TGTGCCAGTAAGCTGGACTTATCCACAGATACGCAGTATTTT. Translation gives CASKLDLSTDTQYF.

The chain combines TRBV5-1 with TRBJ1-1; possibly TRBD1 for D (6 bases). The CDR3 has 18 amino acids. V lost 0 bases to trimming and J lost 0 bases, with 18 bases between them. Germline V gives CDR1 SGHRS, CDR2 YFSETQ. CDR3 amino acids: CASSLVLLGGGLNTEAFF. The CDR3, as DNA: TGCGCCAGCAGCTTGGTACTATTAGGGGGGGGCTTGAACACTGAAGCTTTCTTT.

V gene TRBV7-7 combines with J gene TRBJ2-2; 7 bases are a match to TRBD1. The CDR3 length is 17 residues. V dropped 4 bases and J dropped 2; count of bases not matched to a gene: 10. Per the germline V gene, CDR1 is SSHAT and CDR2 is FNYEAQ (reference sequence). The CDR3 coding sequence is TGTGCCAGCAGCTACATACAGGGGAGAGGTAACACCGGGGAGCTGTTTTTT. Translated, it gives CASSYIQGRGNTGELFF.

The chain links TRBV14 to TRBJ2-1; tentatively, D is TRBD1 (5 bases). Germline CDR1 reads SGHDN; CDR2 reads FVKESK. V was shortened by 4 bases and J by 3 bases, with 22 bases between the two germline ends. The CDR3 has 18 residues. CDR3 bases: TGTGCCAGCAGCCGAGGCAGGGTTCTGGGTCTTAACTACAATGAGCAGTTCTTC. It encodes CASSRGRVLGLNYNEQFF.

The J gene is TRBJ2-3, the V gene TRBV12-5; D gene ambiguous. V was pared by 0 bases and J by 2 bases, with 12 bases between. The CDR3 loop spans 16 amino acids. CDR1 and CDR2 from the germline V gene are LGHNT and FRNRAP. CDR3 loop: CASGLVVKQFTDTQYF. The CDR3 nucleotides are TGTGCTAGTGGTTTGGTAGTCAAGCAGTTCACAGATACGCAGTATTTT.

The CDR3 reads CASSESYREGYTF. In DNA form, the CDR3 reads TGTGCCAGCAGTGAATCCTACAGGGAGGGCTACACCTTC. This chain links TRBV2 with TRBJ1-2, with D possibly matching TRBD1 (6 bases). Trimming took off 2 bases at V and 8 bases at J, with 12 bases between the two ends. Germline V gene data show CDR1 as SNHLY and CDR2 as FYNNEI. CDR3 length: 13 residues.

V is TRBV10-2 and J is TRBJ2-1, with D possibly matching TRBD1 (6 bases). V was shortened by 7 bases and J by 5 bases, with 12 bases between the two germline ends. Germline V gene data show CDR1 as WSHSY and CDR2 as SAAADI. CDR3 length: 13 residues. This CDR3 reads CASTLDSNNEQFF. CDR3 nucleotide sequence: TGCGCCAGCACTTTGGACAGCAACAATGAGCAGTTCTTC.

The chain has TRBV19 and TRBJ2-5; 8 nucleotides line up with TRBD1. The CDR3 spans 13 residues. The ends lost 7 bases at V and 8 bases at J; junction bases unmatched: 9. Germline CDR1 LNHDA, CDR2 SQIVND (reference sequence). The CDR3: CASTPTQGVTQYF. CDR3 bases: TGTGCCAGTACGCCTACACAGGGGGTAACCCAGTACTTC.

V is TRBV3-1 (or the pseudogene TRBV3-2) and J is TRBJ1-1; 9 nucleotides align to TRBD1. The germline gives CDR1 LGHDT, CDR2 YNNKEL (reference sequence). The CDR3 runs 13 residues. Losses at the gene ends were 5 bases for V and 11 bases for J; bases not matched to a gene: 9. The CDR3 DNA sequence: TGTGCCAGCAGCACACGGGGACAGGGATCGGCTTTCTTT. It encodes CASSTRGQGSAFF.

V gene TRBV10-3 combines with J gene TRBJ2-5, with TRBD2 identical over 10 bases. Per the germline V gene, CDR1 is ENHRY and CDR2 is SYGVKD. This CDR3 has 16 amino acids. V shed 4 bases and J 2 bases; nucleotides not matched to a gene: 7. Here the CDR3 reads CAISGGSGGFQETQYF. The CDR3 DNA reads TGTGCCATCAGTGGGGGTAGCGGGGGGTTTCAAGAGACCCAGTACTTC.

The rearrangement uses TRBV5-1 and TRBJ2-2; 11 bases fit TRBD2. Germline V gives CDR1 SGHRS, CDR2 YFSETQ. This CDR3 is built from 16 residues. V lost 4 bases to trimming and J lost 9 bases; unmatched junction nucleotides: 11. CDR3 DNA sequence: TGCGCCAGCAGCGGAAGACTAGCGGGAACCCACCGGGAGCTGTTTTTT. Residues: CASSGRLAGTHRELFF.

The gene calls are TRBV18 and TRBJ2-7; 10 nucleotides agree with TRBD1. The germline V gene has CDR1 KGHSH and CDR2 LQKENI. This CDR3 is built from 14 residues. V was pared by 3 bases and J by 7 bases, with 6 bases of the junction left unmatched. In DNA, the CDR3 is TGTGCCAGCTCACCTGGAGACAGGGGGCTGGAGCAGTACTTC. Translated, it gives CASSPGDRGLEQYF.

V is TRBV19 and J is TRBJ1-2; no clear D gene. Germline CDR1 and CDR2: LNHDA and SQIVND (reference sequence). The V and J ends lost 5 bases and 11 bases respectively, with 12 bases between them. The CDR3 is made up of 11 amino acids. CDR3 nucleotide sequence: TGTGCCAGTAGTTACGGGCGAAGTTACACCTTC. It is translated as CASSYGRSYTF.